This T cell receptor (beta chain) originates from a study of CD8 T cells in ankylosing spondylitis listed by TCRdb under 2017. For the study in its entirety: To find TCR variants linked to disease, the study profiled T cell receptor beta repertoires in ankylosing spondylitis patients and healthy donors. Peripheral blood was sampled, and synovial fluid was also collected from ankylosing spondylitis patients. The full study cohort was made up of about two dozen ankylosing spondylitis patients and about a hundred healthy donors. Study-wide findings and limitations: A TCR beta motif made up of under ten highly homologous amino acid variants appeared to be characteristic of blood from ankylosing spondylitis patients. The disease-linked clones had a CD8+ phenotype and were found at relatively low frequencies in peripheral blood. Some motif variants had previously been reported in the synovial fluid and blood of reactive arthritis patients, which suggests shared mechanisms of disease initiation. According to the report, matched synovial fluid samples from ankylosing spondylitis patients were significantly enriched for the disease-linked clones.

This clonotype turned up a few times. What antigen it recognizes has not been identified. One base away there is no much larger clone; base qualities are not given. The instrument was an Illumina HiSeq 2500. Quantitative 5'-RACE with molecular barcodes was used to prepare TCR beta libraries. Concerning the study's data processing: A new computational method based on a probabilistic model of VDJ rearrangement was used to identify disease-linked TCR variants. The raw public data were reprocessed by TCRdb itself: fastp quality trimming at Q25, MiXCR clonotype calling, in-frame beta chains only. Entries are consolidated by CDR3 protein sequence, retaining the most common genes and DNA. The V and J calls and clone size are TCRdb's, not the authors'. Recorded for this sample are 350,000 to 550,000 distinct CDR3 sequences; approximately 26% of them occurred a single time. The ten largest clones take up 0.89% of the sample.

Reading from cysteine to phenylalanine, the CDR3 counts 12 amino acids. CDR3 DNA only is kept here, 36 bases in frame from base 1. V sheds 5 bases and J sheds 9 bases, leaving 11 bases between their ends. The rearranged chain carries TRBV12-3 or TRBV12-4 and TRBJ2-1, with the D segment identity uncertain. The sequencing input was blood, either unsorted or a sorted T cell fraction (not recorded which). The receptor comes from a male donor with ankylosing spondylitis. The CDR3 here reads CASSPDPLEQFF. The nucleotide sequence is given as TGTGCCAGCAGTCCCGACCCCCTTGAGCAGTTCTTC.